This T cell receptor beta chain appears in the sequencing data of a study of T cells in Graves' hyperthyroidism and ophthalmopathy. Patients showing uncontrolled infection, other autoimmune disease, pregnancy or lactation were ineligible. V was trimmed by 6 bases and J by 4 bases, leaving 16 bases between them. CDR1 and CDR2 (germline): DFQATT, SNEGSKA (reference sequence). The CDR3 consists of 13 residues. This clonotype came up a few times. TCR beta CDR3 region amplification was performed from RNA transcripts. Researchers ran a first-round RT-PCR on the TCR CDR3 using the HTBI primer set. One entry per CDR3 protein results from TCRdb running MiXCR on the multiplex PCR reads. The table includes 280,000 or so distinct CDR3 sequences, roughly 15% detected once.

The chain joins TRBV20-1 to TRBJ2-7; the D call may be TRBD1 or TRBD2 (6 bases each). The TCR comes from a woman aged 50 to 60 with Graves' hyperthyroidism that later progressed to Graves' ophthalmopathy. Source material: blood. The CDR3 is CSAARGLRYEQYF. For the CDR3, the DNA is TGCAGTGCGGCTCGGGGGCTACGATACGAGCAGTACTTC.